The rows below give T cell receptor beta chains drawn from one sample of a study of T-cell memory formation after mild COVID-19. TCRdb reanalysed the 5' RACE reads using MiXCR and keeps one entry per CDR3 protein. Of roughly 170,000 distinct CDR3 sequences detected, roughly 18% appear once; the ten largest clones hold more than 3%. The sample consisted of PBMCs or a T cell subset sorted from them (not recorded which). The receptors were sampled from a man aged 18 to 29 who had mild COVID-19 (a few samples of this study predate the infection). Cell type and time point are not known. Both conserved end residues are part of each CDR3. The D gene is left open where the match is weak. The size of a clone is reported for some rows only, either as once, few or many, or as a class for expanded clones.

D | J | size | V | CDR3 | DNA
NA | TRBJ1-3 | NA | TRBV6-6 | CASRPQGNTIYF | TGTGCCAGCAGGCCGCAAGGAAACACCATATATTTT
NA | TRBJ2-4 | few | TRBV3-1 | CASSQRAGAKNIQYF | TGTGCCAGCAGCCAAAGGGCCGGGGCCAAAAACATTCAGTACTTC
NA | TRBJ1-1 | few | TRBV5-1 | CASSLAGGRGMNTEAFF | TGCGCCAGCAGCTTGGCTGGGGGCCGAGGCATGAACACTGAAGCTTTCTTT
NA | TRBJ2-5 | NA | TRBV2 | CASSGQGGQETQYF | TGTGCCAGCAGTGGACAGGGAGGGCAAGAGACCCAGTACTTC
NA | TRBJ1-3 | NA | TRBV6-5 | CASSYGAFPGNTIYF | TGTGCCAGCAGTTACGGGGCGTTCCCTGGAAACACCATATATTTT
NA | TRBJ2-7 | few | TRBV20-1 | CSARRGSRPYEQYF | TGCAGTGCTAGGCGGGGTAGTCGCCCCTACGAGCAGTACTTC
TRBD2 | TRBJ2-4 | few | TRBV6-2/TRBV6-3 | CASKSGGEGKNIQYF | TGTGCCAGCAAAAGCGGGGGAGAAGGCAAAAACATTCAGTACTTC
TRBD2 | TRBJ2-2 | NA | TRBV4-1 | CASSRGRGGPKNTGELFF | TGCGCCAGCAGCCGGGGGCGGGGGGGCCCCAAGAACACCGGGGAGCTGTTTTTT
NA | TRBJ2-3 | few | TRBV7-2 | CASNRSPTDTQYF | TGTGCCAGCAACAGGTCGCCCACAGATACGCAGTATTTT
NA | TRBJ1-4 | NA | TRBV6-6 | CASSYSAGPGKKLFF | TGTGCCAGCAGTTACTCAGCCGGGCCGGGGAAAAAACTGTTTTTT
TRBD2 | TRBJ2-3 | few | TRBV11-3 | CASSLGGGRETDTQYF | TGTGCCAGCAGCTTAGGTGGCGGGAGGGAGACAGATACGCAGTATTTT
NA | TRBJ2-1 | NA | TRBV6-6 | CASSYVSSNEQFF | TGTGCCAGCAGTTACGTCTCTAGCAATGAGCAGTTCTTC